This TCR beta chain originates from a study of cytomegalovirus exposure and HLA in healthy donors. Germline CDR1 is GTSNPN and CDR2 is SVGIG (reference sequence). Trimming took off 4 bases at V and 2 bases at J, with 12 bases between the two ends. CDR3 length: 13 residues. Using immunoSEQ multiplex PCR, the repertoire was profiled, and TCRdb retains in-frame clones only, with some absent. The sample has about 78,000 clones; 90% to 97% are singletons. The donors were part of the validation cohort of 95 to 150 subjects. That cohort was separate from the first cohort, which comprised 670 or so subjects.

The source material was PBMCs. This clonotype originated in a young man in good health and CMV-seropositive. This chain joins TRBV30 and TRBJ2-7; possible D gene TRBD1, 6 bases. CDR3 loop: CAWTGVGAYEQYF. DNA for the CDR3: TGTGCCTGGACAGGGGTGGGAGCCTACGAGCAGTACTTC.